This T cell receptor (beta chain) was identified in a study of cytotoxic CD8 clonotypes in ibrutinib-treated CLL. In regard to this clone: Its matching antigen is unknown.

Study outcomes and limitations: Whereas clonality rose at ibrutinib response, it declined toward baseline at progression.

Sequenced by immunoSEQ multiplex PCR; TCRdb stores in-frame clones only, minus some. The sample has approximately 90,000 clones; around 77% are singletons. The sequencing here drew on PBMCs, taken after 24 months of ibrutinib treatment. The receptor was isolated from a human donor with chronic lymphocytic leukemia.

CDR3 nucleotides: TGTGCCAGCAGCCAAGTGGGATACTACAATGAGCAGTTCTTC. It codes for CASSQVGYYNEQFF. The genes are TRBV4-2 and TRBJ2-1, with no clear D. CDR3 length: 14 residues. Germline V gives CDR1 LGHNA, CDR2 YNFKEQ. V gave up 1 base and J gave up 3 bases, with 7 bases separating them.